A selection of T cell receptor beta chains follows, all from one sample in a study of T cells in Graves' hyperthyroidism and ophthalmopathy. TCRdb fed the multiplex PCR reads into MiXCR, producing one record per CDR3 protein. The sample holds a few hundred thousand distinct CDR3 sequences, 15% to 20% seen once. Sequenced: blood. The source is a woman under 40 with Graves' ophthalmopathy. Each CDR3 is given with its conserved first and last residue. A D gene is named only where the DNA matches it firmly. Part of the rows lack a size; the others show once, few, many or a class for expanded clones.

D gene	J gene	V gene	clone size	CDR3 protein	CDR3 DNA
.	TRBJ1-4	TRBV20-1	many	CSAELETNEKLFF	TGCAGTGCTGAGCTGGAAACTAATGAAAAACTGTTTTTT
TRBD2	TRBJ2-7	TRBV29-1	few	CSAGLAGYEQYF	TGCAGCGCGGGACTAGCGGGGTACGAGCAGTACTTC
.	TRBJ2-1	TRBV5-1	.	CASNRRSPYNEQFF	TGCGCCAGCAATCGTCGATCCCCCTACAATGAGCAGTTCTTC
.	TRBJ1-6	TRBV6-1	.	CASRGQNSPLHF	TGTGCCAGCAGAGGCCAAAATTCACCCCTCCACTTT
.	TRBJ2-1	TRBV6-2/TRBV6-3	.	CASSFVGVYNEQFF	TGTGCCAGCAGTTTCGTCGGGGTCTACAATGAGCAGTTCTTC
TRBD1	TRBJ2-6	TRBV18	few	CASSPTGTGSGANVLTF	TGTGCCAGCTCACCAACGGGGACAGGCTCTGGGGCCAACGTCCTGACTTTC
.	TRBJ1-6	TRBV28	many	CASREVFSPLHF	TGTGCCAGCAGAGAGGTTTTTTCACCCCTCCACTTT
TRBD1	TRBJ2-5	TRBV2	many	CASTQLTGGRETQYF	TGTGCCAGCACCCAATTGACAGGGGGCCGAGAGACCCAGTACTTC
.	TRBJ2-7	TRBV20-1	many	CSAGPNSFPYEQYF	TGCAGTGCTGGGCCCAACAGCTTCCCCTACGAGCAGTACTTC
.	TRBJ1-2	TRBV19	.	CASSPLREVDGYTF	TGTGCCAGTAGTCCCCTACGTGAGGTAGATGGCTACACCTTC
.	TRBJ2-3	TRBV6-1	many	CASSNRDTDLTQYF	TGTGCCAGCAGTAACCGGGACACGGACCTTACGCAGTATTTT
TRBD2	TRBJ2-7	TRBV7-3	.	CASSLTSGDEQYF	TGTGCCAGCAGCCTCACTAGCGGCGACGAGCAGTACTTC
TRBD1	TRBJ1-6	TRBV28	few	CASSLSGQGSSPLHF	TGTGCCAGCAGTTTAAGCGGACAGGGCTCTTCACCCCTCCACTTT
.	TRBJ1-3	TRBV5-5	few	CASSFLQTSGNTIYF	TGTGCCAGCAGCTTTTTACAGACATCGGGAAACACCATATATTTT
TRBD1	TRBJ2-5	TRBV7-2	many	CASSLGTGVQKTQYF	TGTGCCAGCAGCTTAGGTACAGGGGTGCAAAAGACCCAGTACTTC
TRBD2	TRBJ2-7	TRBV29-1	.	CSVKTSGSYEQYF	TGCAGCGTTAAGACTAGCGGGAGTTACGAGCAGTACTTC
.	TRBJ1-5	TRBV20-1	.	CSAVASGGNQPQHF	TGCAGTGCAGTCGCGTCGGGGGGCAATCAGCCCCAGCATTTT
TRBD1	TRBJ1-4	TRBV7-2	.	CASSEQGPNEKLFF	TGTGCCAGCAGCGAACAGGGGCCTAATGAAAAACTGTTTTTT
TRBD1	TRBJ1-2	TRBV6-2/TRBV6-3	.	CASSSSTGIYGYTF	TGTGCCAGCAGTTCCTCGACAGGGATCTATGGCTACACCTTC
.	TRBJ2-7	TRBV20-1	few	CSARDNRRSSYEQYF	TGCAGTGCTAGAGATAACAGGCGAAGCTCCTACGAGCAGTACTTC
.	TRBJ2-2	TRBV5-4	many	CASSEQVSNTGELFF	TGTGCCAGCAGCGAGCAGGTATCGAACACCGGGGAGCTGTTTTTT
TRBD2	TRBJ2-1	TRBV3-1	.	CASSRTSVFRSYNEQFF	TGTGCCAGCAGCCGGACTAGCGTATTTCGCTCCTACAATGAGCAGTTCTTC
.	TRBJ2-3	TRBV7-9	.	CASSNQGDGPDTQYF	TGTGCCAGCAGCAACCAAGGTGACGGACCAGATACGCAGTATTTT
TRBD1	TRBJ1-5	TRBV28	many	CASSAGTGYGNQPQHF	TGTGCCAGCAGTGCCGGGACAGGGTATGGGAATCAGCCCCAGCATTTT
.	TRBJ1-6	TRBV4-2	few	CASRGAVAGSPLHF	TGTGCCAGCAGAGGGGCGGTAGCGGGTTCACCCCTCCACTTT
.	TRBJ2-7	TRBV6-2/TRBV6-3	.	CASTPRPTYYEQYF	TGTGCCAGCACCCCCCGCCCCACCTACTACGAGCAGTACTTC
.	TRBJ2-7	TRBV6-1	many	CASRENTDYEQYF	TGTGCCAGCAGGGAGAACACAGACTACGAGCAGTACTTC
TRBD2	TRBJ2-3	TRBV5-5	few	CASSLSPSGTSTDTQYF	TGTGCCAGCAGCTTGAGTCCTAGCGGAACTAGCACAGATACGCAGTATTTT
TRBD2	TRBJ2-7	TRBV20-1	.	CSAPGRREGVEQYF	TGCAGTGCTCCAGGGAGGCGGGAGGGGGTCGAGCAGTACTTC
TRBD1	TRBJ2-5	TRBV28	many	CASSGTGTQTQYF	TGTGCCAGCAGCGGGACAGGGACTCAGACCCAGTACTTC
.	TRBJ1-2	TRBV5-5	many	CASSLLSAGEGYTF	TGTGCCAGCAGCTTGTTATCGGCAGGGGAAGGCTACACCTTC
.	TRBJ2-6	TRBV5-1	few	CASSLNSRGGANVLTF	TGCGCCAGCAGCTTGAATTCGCGAGGTGGGGCCAACGTCCTGACTTTC
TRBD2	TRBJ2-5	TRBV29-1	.	CSVASGRGETQYF	TGCAGCGTCGCTAGCGGGAGGGGAGAGACCCAGTACTTC
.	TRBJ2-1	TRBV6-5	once	CASSWGFNEQFF	TGTGCCAGCAGTTGGGGGTTCAATGAGCAGTTCTTC
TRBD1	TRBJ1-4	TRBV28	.	CASTTQGAANEKLFF	TGTGCCAGCACCACTCAGGGGGCAGCTAATGAAAAACTGTTTTTT
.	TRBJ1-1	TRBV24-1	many	CATSDSRTREAFF	TGTGCCACCAGTGATTCCAGGACCCGGGAAGCTTTCTTT